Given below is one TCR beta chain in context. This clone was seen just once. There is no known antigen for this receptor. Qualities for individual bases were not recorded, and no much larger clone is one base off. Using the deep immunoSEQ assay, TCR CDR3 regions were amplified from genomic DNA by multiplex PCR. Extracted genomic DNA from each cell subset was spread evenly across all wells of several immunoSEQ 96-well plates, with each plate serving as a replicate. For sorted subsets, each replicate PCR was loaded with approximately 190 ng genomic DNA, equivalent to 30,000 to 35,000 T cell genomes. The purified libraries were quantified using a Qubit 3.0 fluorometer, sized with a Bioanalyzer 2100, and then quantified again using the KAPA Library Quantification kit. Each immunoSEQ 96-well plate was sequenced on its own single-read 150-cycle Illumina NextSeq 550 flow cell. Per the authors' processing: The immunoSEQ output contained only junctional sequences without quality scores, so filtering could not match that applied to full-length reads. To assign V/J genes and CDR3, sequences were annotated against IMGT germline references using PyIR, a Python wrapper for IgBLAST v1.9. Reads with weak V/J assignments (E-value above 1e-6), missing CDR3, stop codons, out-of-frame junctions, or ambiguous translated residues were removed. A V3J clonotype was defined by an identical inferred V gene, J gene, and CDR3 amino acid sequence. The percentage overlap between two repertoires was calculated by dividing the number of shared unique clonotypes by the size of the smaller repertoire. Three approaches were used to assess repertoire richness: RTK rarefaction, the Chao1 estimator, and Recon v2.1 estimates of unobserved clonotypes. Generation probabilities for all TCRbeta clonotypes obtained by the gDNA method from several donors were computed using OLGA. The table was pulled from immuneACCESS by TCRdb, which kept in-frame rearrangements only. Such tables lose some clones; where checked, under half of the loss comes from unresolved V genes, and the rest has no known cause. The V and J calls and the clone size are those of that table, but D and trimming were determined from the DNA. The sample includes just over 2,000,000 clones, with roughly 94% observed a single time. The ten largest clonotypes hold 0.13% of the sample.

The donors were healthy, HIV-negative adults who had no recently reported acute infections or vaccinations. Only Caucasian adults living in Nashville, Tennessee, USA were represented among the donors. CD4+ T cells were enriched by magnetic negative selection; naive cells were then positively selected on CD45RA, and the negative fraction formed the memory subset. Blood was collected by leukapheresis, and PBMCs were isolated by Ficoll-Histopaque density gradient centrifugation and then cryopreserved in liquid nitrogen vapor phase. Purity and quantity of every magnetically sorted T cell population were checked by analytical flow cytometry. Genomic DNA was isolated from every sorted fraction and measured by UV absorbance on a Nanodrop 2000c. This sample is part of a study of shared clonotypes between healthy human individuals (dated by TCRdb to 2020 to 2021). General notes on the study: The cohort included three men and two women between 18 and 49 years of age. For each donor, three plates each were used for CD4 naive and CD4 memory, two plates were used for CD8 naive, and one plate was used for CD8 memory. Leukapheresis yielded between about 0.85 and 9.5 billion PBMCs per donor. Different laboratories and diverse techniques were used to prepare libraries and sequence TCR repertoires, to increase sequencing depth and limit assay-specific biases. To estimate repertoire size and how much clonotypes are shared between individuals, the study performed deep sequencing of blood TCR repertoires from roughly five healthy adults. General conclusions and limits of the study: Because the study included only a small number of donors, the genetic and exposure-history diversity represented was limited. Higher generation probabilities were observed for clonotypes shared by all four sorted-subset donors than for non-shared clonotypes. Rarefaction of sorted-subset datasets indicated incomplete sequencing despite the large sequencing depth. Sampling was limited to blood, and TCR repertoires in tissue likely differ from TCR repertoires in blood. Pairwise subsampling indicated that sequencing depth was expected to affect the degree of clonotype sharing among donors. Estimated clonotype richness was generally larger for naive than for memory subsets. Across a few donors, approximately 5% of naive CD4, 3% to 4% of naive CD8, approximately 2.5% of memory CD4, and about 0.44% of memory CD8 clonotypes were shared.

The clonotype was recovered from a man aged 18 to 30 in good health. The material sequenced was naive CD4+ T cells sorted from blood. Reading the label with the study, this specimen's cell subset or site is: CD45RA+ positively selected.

The DNA sequence is TGCAGCGTGGCATGGGCCGGAAACACTGAAGCTTTCTTT. Translation gives CSVAWAGNTEAFF. The chain uses TRBV29-1 and TRBJ1-1, with an unclear D gene assignment. Between the V and J ends, shortened by 6 bases and 2 bases respectively, the junction contains 13 bases. Sequences SQVTM (CDR1) and ANQGSEA (CDR2) are obtained from the germline V gene. Reading from cysteine to phenylalanine, the CDR3 counts 13 amino acids. Only the CDR3 DNA stays, 39 bases, in frame from base 1.